This T cell receptor (beta chain) was recorded in a study of radiotherapy plus CTLA-4 blockade in lung cancer. On the study more broadly: Across the patients, objective responses occurred in 15% to 20%, and disease control in over 25%.

Sequenced by immunoSEQ multiplex PCR; TCRdb stores in-frame clones only, minus some. The data hold about 54,000 clones, with 70% to 85% observed a single time. The CDR3 is 15 residues long. The V and J ends lost 6 bases and 5 bases, in that order; junction bases with no gene match: 10. CDR1 and CDR2 (germline): SQVTM, ANQGSEA. A word on this clone: What it binds is not known.

Study-wide findings and caveats: In blood, after radiotherapy plus ipilimumab, tumor-derived TCR clones expanded.

Chemo-refractory metastatic non-small-cell lung cancer patients received focal radiation with ipilimumab CTLA-4 blockade. Sequencing was performed on peripheral blood, taken from a patient treated with radiotherapy plus ipilimumab. The receptor comes from a human donor with non-small cell lung cancer who had a partial response to radiotherapy plus ipilimumab. This chain uses TRBV29-1 with TRBJ2-5, with TRBD2 matching over 12 bases. CDR3 sequence (DNA): TGCAGCGTCTCTGGACTAGCGGGGACCGTTGAGACCCAGTACTTC. It specifies CSVSGLAGTVETQYF.